This T cell receptor beta chain was identified during a study of cytomegalovirus exposure and HLA in healthy donors. Vbeta (60) and Jbeta (13) primers were used in the PCR. TCRdb's table, derived via immunoSEQ multiplex PCR, lists solely in-frame clones and lacks some. The sample records approximately 300,000 clones, roughly four fifths being singletons. Study-level results: Prior analysis indicated that the majority of TCR beta V segments exhibited productivity approximately 87% or approximately 30% of the time. Further analysis was carried out later, and it showed several of the most significant clusters appearing linked to common viral pathogens.

The table lists this clone with a few counts. The antigen is not known. The sequence derives from a woman between 35 and 50 years old in good health and CMV-seropositive. Sequencing was performed on PBMCs.

The chain's CDR3 is CASSLFRDRGLSPLHF. The CDR3 region has the DNA TGTGCCAGCAGTTTATTTCGGGACAGGGGGCTATCACCCCTCCACTTT. The chain links TRBV28 to TRBJ1-6, with 12 bases aligning to TRBD1. J lost 10 bases, V lost 1 base, and 5 bases had no gene match. This CDR3 contains 16 residues. Germline V lookup: CDR1 MDHEN, CDR2 SYDVKM.